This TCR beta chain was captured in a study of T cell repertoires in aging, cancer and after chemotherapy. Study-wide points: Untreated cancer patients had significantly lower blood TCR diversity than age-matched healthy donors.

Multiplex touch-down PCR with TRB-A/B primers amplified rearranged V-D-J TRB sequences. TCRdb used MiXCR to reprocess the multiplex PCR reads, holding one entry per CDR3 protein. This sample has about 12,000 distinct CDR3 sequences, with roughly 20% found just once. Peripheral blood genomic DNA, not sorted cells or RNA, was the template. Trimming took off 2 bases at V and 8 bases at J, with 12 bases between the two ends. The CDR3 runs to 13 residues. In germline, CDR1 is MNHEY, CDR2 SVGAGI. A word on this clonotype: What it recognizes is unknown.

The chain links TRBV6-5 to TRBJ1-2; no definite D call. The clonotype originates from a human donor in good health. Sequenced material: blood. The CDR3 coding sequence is TGTGCCAGCAGTTACGGGCGGGAGAGGGGCTACACCTTC. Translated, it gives CASSYGRERGYTF.